These 31 T cell receptor beta chains share one sample of origin, sequenced in a study of blood T cell repertoires in COVID-19 (dated by TCRdb to 2018 to 2020). Library preparation was by the immunoSEQ multiplex PCR assay. The table was pulled from immuneACCESS by TCRdb, which kept in-frame rearrangements only. Such tables lose some clones; where checked, under half of the loss comes from unresolved V genes, and the rest has no known cause. This sample lists more than 85,000 clones; approximately 80% were detected once. The ten largest clones take up 8.5% to 9.5% of the sample. The sequenced sample was peripheral blood. All receptors derive from a woman aged 70-85 years with acute or convalescent COVID-19.

The rearrangement joins TRBV7-6 to TRBJ1-6, with TRBD1 as a possible D gene (5 bases). Germline CDR1 SGHVS, CDR2 FNYEAQ. V was cut by 2 bases and J by 8 bases, with 13 bases left in between. The CDR3 has 15 residues. For the CDR3, the DNA is TGTGCCAGCAGCTTACAAGGGGCTGTAGATTCACCCCTCCACTTT. Protein: CASSLQGAVDSPLHF.

The J gene is TRBJ2-1, the V gene TRBV3-1 (or the pseudogene TRBV3-2), with 11 positions matching TRBD2. Germline V gene data show CDR1 as LGHDT and CDR2 as YNNKEL (reference sequence). The CDR3 has 16 amino acids. V shed 3 bases and J 9 bases; nucleotides not matched to a gene: 10. The CDR3: CASSHTGTSGGGEQFF. The CDR3 region has the DNA TGTGCCAGCAGCCATACCGGGACTAGCGGAGGGGGTGAGCAGTTCTTC.

The chain uses TRBV28 and TRBJ1-1; D not resolved. V was trimmed by 7 bases and J by 3 bases, leaving 15 bases between them. There are 14 residues in the CDR3. Per germline, CDR1 MDHEN and CDR2 SYDVKM. The chain's CDR3 is CASTPGEVHTEAFF. CDR3 DNA sequence: TGTGCCAGCACCCCCGGGGAGGTTCACACTGAAGCTTTCTTT.

The V call is TRBV30, the J call TRBJ1-6, with 7 bases identical to TRBD1. Germline CDR1 and CDR2: GTSNPN and SVGIG (reference sequence). V lost 2 bases to trimming and J lost 3 bases; unmatched junction nucleotides: 1. This CDR3 spans 14 amino acids. CDR3 DNA: TGTGCCTGGAGTAGACAGGGCTATAATTCACCCCTCCACTTT. This translates into CAWSRQGYNSPLHF.

The V call is TRBV11-2, the J call TRBJ2-3; D is unclear. Trimming took 5 bases from V and 2 from J, leaving 11 bases between them. The CDR3 spans 14 residues. Looked up from germline, CDR1 is SGHAT and CDR2 is FQNNGV. The CDR3 is CASSLLILTDTQYF. The CDR3, as DNA: TGTGCCAGCAGCCTACTGATACTCACAGATACGCAGTATTTT.

V and J are TRBV28 and TRBJ1-5, with D uncertain. Germline V CDR1 and CDR2: MDHEN, SYDVKM. The CDR3 contains 16 residues. The V and J ends lost 2 bases and 7 bases respectively, with 18 bases between them. The CDR3 region has the DNA TGTGCCAGCAGTTTAGGGCACGCGGGGTTCCCCCAGCCCCAGCATTTT. This codes for CASSLGHAGFPQPQHF.

V gene TRBV7-2 combines with J gene TRBJ1-4; TRBD1 aligns across 9 bases. The CDR3 runs to 15 residues. After removal of 5 bases from V and 6 bases from J, the junction contained 7 bases not matched to a gene. The germline V gene encodes CDR1 SGHTA and CDR2 FQGNSA. CDR3 coding DNA: TGTGCCAGCAGCGGACCGGGACAGGGTGATGAAAAACTGTTTTTT. Translated: CASSGPGQGDEKLFF.

This clone was counted between two and nine times. The chain combines TRBV5-1 with TRBJ1-1, with TRBD1 as a possible D gene (5 bases). CDR1 is SGHRS, CDR2 YFSETQ, per germline. This CDR3 region has 15 residues. The V end was cut by 3 bases, the J end by 1 base, with 13 bases between. CDR3 sequence (DNA): TGCGCCAGCAGCTCGGCAGGGCAGCGGAACACTGAAGCTTTCTTT. As protein: CASSSAGQRNTEAFF.

V is TRBV11-2 and J is TRBJ2-3; D is ambiguous. The CDR3 runs to 14 residues. The V and J ends lost 4 bases and 14 bases respectively, with 22 bases between them. Germline CDR1 SGHAT, CDR2 FQNNGV. CDR3 sequence reads: CASSSITSQVIPYF. CDR3 bases: TGTGCCAGCAGCTCCATTACCAGCCAGGTTATTCCGTATTTT.

For this clone: Mismatch with germline at one junction end may stem from a read error. This chain uses TRBV4-2 with TRBJ1-2, with no clear D. Germline V gene data show CDR1 as LGHNA and CDR2 as YNFKEQ. The CDR3 sequence is 15 residues long. CDR3: CASRQGGEGNYGYTF. CDR3 in DNA: TGTGCCAGCAGGCAAGGCGGGGAGGGCAACTATGGCTACACCTTC.

V and J are TRBV19 and TRBJ2-2, with D uncertain. Looked up from germline, CDR1 is LNHDA and CDR2 is SQIVND (reference sequence). There are 18 residues in the CDR3. With 3 bases removed from V and 2 bases from J, the gap between germline ends came to 19 bases. The CDR3 DNA sequence: TGTGCCAGTAGTATCCTCCTTCCACTCCGACTCAACACCGGGGAGCTGTTTTTT. This sequence encodes CASSILLPLRLNTGELFF.

The chain has TRBV3-1 (or the pseudogene TRBV3-2) and TRBJ2-3, with D uncertain. V was cut by 0 bases and J by 12 bases, with 19 bases left in between. The CDR3 has 15 amino acids. CDR1 and CDR2 from the germline V gene are LGHDT and YNNKEL (reference sequence). As DNA, the CDR3 is TGTGCCAGCAGCCAAGAGCCTCCTAAAGCGTCTCCACAGTATTTT. Translation: CASSQEPPKASPQYF.

The sample holds many counts of this clone. The chain is built from TRBV6-5 and TRBJ2-1; the D gene is possibly TRBD1 (7 bases). CDR1 MNHEY and CDR2 SVGAGI come from the germline V gene. This CDR3 is built from 15 residues. Trimming took 4 bases from V and 7 from J, leaving 17 bases between them. DNA for the CDR3: TGTGCCAGCAGTTCATCTCACAGGGGAGGTAATGAGCAGTTCTTC. As protein: CASSSSHRGGNEQFF.

The CDR3 DNA sequence: TGTGCCAGCAGCCAAGGGGCAGGACACCATGAAGCTTTCTTT. It translates to CASSQGAGHHEAFF. The chain is built from TRBV3-1 (or the pseudogene TRBV3-2) and TRBJ1-1; perhaps TRBD1 as D (5 bases). The germline V gene has CDR1 LGHDT and CDR2 YNNKEL (reference sequence). Trimming took off 1 base at V and 7 bases at J, with 13 bases between the two ends. CDR3 length: 14 residues.

The genes are TRBV13 and TRBJ2-2; no reliable D call. V lost 0 bases to trimming and J lost 4 bases, with 6 bases between them. The CDR3 runs 14 residues. Per the germline V gene, CDR1 is PRHDT and CDR2 is FYEKMQ (reference sequence). The CDR3 reads CASSLGFGTGELFF. The CDR3 region has the DNA TGTGCCAGCAGCTTAGGCTTCGGCACCGGGGAGCTGTTTTTT.

This clone showed up just a few times. The chain couples TRBV5-1 to TRBJ2-1, with D perhaps TRBD2 (6 bases). The V and J ends lost 4 bases and 1 base respectively, with 9 bases between them. The CDR3 length is 14 residues. Germline loops: CDR1 SGHRS, CDR2 YFSETQ. The CDR3 nucleotides are TGCGCCAGCAGCCCGGGAGTGTCCTACAATGAGCAGTTCTTC. It yields the protein CASSPGVSYNEQFF.

This clone has only one observation. The chain employs TRBV7-2 and TRBJ1-2, with D tentatively TRBD1 (5 bases). The CDR3 runs 14 residues. Germline CDR1 is SGHTA and CDR2 is FQGNSA. V shed 1 base and J shed 10 bases, with 16 bases lying between them. CDR3 residues: CASSLDGRADPYTF. CDR3 coding DNA: TGTGCCAGCAGCTTAGACGGCAGGGCGGACCCCTACACCTTC.

CDR3 in amino acids: CASSIGTAPRSYNEQFF. The CDR3 nucleotides are TGTGCCAGCAGCATTGGGACTGCCCCGCGATCCTACAATGAGCAGTTCTTC. The rearrangement links TRBV7-2 to TRBJ2-1, with D maybe TRBD2 (6 bases). V lost 5 bases to trimming and J lost 1 base, with 18 bases between them. The CDR3 is 17 residues long. Germline CDR1 SGHTA, CDR2 FQGNSA.

The V and J genes are TRBV4-1 and TRBJ2-7, with no clear D. Germline CDR1 and CDR2: MGHRA and YSYEKL. This CDR3 contains 15 residues. The V end lost 4 bases, the J end lost 2 bases, and 15 bases lay between the germline ends. The CDR3 region has the DNA TGCGCCAGCAGCCTATCTACCCAGGTTACCTACGAGCAGTACTTC. Its protein product is CASSLSTQVTYEQYF.

The J gene is TRBJ1-1, the V gene TRBV7-8; D not certain. The CDR3 covers 14 residues. In germline, CDR1 is SGHVS, CDR2 FQNEAQ. Trimming shortened V by 5 bases and J by 0 bases, and 10 bases separated the two germline ends. The CDR3 coding sequence is TGTGCCAGCAGCCTGTTTGCAGTGAACACTGAAGCTTTCTTT. This codes for CASSLFAVNTEAFF.

This clone was counted a single time. The rearrangement links TRBV19 to TRBJ2-1, with TRBD2 identical over 13 bases. Germline V lookup: CDR1 LNHDA, CDR2 SQIVND (reference sequence). CDR3 length: 17 residues. Losses at the gene ends were 11 bases for V and 2 bases for J; bases not matched to a gene: 12. DNA of the CDR3: TGTGCCCCCGGGCCGAGGGGACTAGCGGGGACCTACAATGAGCAGTTCTTC. As protein: CAPGPRGLAGTYNEQFF.

The chain links TRBV30 to TRBJ1-5; 9 bases fit TRBD1. The CDR3 consists of 18 residues. Per germline, CDR1 GTSNPN and CDR2 SVGIG (reference sequence). J was trimmed by 1 base and V by 3 bases; bases with no gene match: 13. This chain's CDR3 is CAWSAPQGAGGSNQPQHF. The CDR3 DNA reads as TGTGCCTGGAGCGCCCCACAGGGGGCCGGGGGGAGCAATCAGCCCCAGCATTTT.

This clone was picked up a small number of times. The CDR3 loop is CASSLGQPNQPQHF. The DNA of the CDR3 is TGTGCCAGCAGTCTGGGACAGCCCAATCAGCCCCAGCATTTT. The rearrangement uses TRBV7-9 and TRBJ1-5, with 7 bases identical to TRBD1. The CDR3 spans 14 residues. The germline V gene has CDR1 SEHNR and CDR2 FQNEAQ (reference sequence). V dropped 6 bases and J dropped 3; count of bases not matched to a gene: 5.

The chain employs TRBV5-6 and TRBJ2-7, with a possible D match to TRBD1 (6 bases). This CDR3 has 15 amino acids. Trimming took 4 bases from V and 4 from J, leaving 18 bases between them. Germline lookup yields CDR1 SGHDT and CDR2 YYEEEE. CDR3 loop: CASSAQGAASYEQYF. CDR3 bases: TGTGCCAGCAGCGCACAGGGTGCGGCTTCGTACGAGCAGTACTTC.

The rearrangement uses TRBV29-1 and TRBJ2-7; 7 nucleotides agree with TRBD1. There are 12 residues in the CDR3. CDR1 is SQVTM and CDR2 is ANQGSEA in the germline V gene. J gave up 0 bases and V 7 bases, and 3 bases lay outside the gene matches. The CDR3 DNA reads TGCAGCGCGGGACAGTCCTCCTACGAGCAGTACTTC. Protein: CSAGQSSYEQYF.

The chain couples TRBV12-5 to TRBJ2-1, with D possibly being TRBD2 (6 bases). The CDR3 has 15 residues. Germline assignment: CDR1 LGHNT and CDR2 FRNRAP. Trimming shortened V by 2 bases and J by 6 bases, and 14 bases separated the two germline ends. The CDR3 DNA is TGTGCTAGTGGTTTGCCCTCGGGACTCTCCAATGAGCAGTTCTTC. It encodes CASGLPSGLSNEQFF.

V usage is TRBV5-8 and J usage is TRBJ1-1; D is perhaps TRBD1 (5 bases). V lost 3 bases to trimming and J lost 4 bases, with 10 bases between them. The CDR3 contains 13 residues. Germline V lookup: CDR1 SGHTS, CDR2 YDEGEE. DNA of the CDR3: TGTGCCAGCAGCTCAGGGTTTGGCACTGAAGCTTTCTTT. Translated, it gives CASSSGFGTEAFF.

The CDR3 sequence: CASSLAGLAGDNEQFF. CDR3 nucleotide sequence: TGTGCCAGCAGCTTAGCCGGGCTAGCGGGGGACAATGAGCAGTTCTTC. The J gene is TRBJ2-1, the V gene TRBV7-8; 10 bases match TRBD2. Germline-derived CDR1 and CDR2 are SGHVS and FQNEAQ. The V and J ends lost 0 bases and 5 bases, in that order; junction bases with no gene match: 4. The CDR3 is made up of 16 amino acids.

The V call is TRBV5-1, the J call TRBJ2-2; 13 bases map to TRBD2. The V and J ends lost 4 bases and 6 bases, in that order; junction bases with no gene match: 6. This CDR3 spans 16 amino acids. Germline CDR1 SGHRS, CDR2 YFSETQ. The CDR3 loop reads CASSERLAGGAGELFF. Here the CDR3 DNA reads TGCGCCAGCAGCGAAAGACTAGCGGGAGGCGCCGGGGAGCTGTTTTTT.

The V and J genes are TRBV27 and TRBJ1-1, with D perhaps TRBD1 (5 bases). CDR3 size: 15 residues. Trimming shortened V by 4 bases and J by 4 bases, and 16 bases separated the two germline ends. From germline, CDR1 is MNHEY and CDR2 SMNVEV (reference sequence). The CDR3 is CASSSGGLIGTEAFF. For the CDR3, the DNA is TGTGCCAGCAGTTCGGGGGGGTTAATAGGCACTGAAGCTTTCTTT.

This clone occurred once. The chain employs TRBV7-9 and TRBJ2-1; D gene uncertain. V was cut by 5 bases and J by 8 bases, with 13 bases left in between. Germline V gene data show CDR1 as SEHNR and CDR2 as FQNEAQ (reference sequence). The CDR3 has 13 residues. CDR3 residues: CASSRPFLDEQFF. DNA of the CDR3: TGTGCCAGCAGCCGTCCATTCCTAGATGAGCAGTTCTTC.